This T cell receptor beta chain was captured by sequencing in a study of T-cell memory formation after mild COVID-19. Whole-study results and caveats: Most CD4+ clones that shrank were in CM and EM, while CD8+ ones turned up in EMRA.

Concerning this clonotype: What it binds is unknown.

TCR alpha and TCR beta cDNA libraries with sample barcodes and UMIs came from 5'RACE using constant-segment primers. TCRdb passed the 5' RACE reads through MiXCR, listing each CDR3 protein once. The sample shows 530,000 or so distinct CDR3 sequences, roughly a sixth of them seen only once. Germline V gives CDR1 SQVTM, CDR2 ANQGSEA. V was trimmed by 4 bases and J by 6 bases, leaving 16 bases between them. The CDR3 loop spans 13 amino acids. This TCR came from an adult woman who had mild COVID-19 (a few samples of this study predate the infection). Cell type and time point are not known. Sequencing input: PBMCs or a T cell subset sorted from them (not recorded which). This chain links TRBV29-1 with TRBJ2-7, with D perhaps TRBD2 (6 bases). The CDR3 loop is CSVGRDSKGEQYF. The CDR3 DNA reads as TGCAGCGTTGGACGGGACTCGAAAGGCGAGCAGTACTTC.